This T cell receptor beta chain was identified during a study of blood T cell repertoires in COVID-19 (TCRdb year 2020). Describing the broader study: Samples from collaborators originated in the United States, Italy and Spain and spanned both the acute and convalescent phases of COVID-19. The prospective study material was composed of cDNA or gDNA derived from T cells, B-cell-depleted T cells, or PBMCs. The dataset comprised deeply sampled blood TCRbeta repertoires from subjects exposed to, actively infected with, or recovered from COVID-19. The repertoires were released in a freely available public database intended as a resource for research on the immune response to SARS-CoV-2. The samples were drawn from the first 160 participants of the ongoing ImmuneRACE study and from 1,254 subjects provided by 6 global collaborators. The sample metadata nearly always contained a de-identified subject ID, COVID-19 status, age in years and sex. Where available, HLA class I and class II types were obtained from metadata supplied by the sample provider rather than from assay-based typing. Study-wide findings and limitations: The amount of clinical and demographic metadata varied by source and participant and was provided uncurated.

This clone appeared a single time. This receptor's antigen is unknown. No base-level quality is on record; no much larger clone is a single base apart. The CDR3, from cysteine to phenylalanine, totals 14 residues. Only the CDR3 part of the read is kept: 42 bases, read in frame from the first base. V is clipped by 4 bases and J by 4 bases, and the sequence between their germline boundaries is 11 bases long. Per the germline V gene, SNHLY is the CDR1 and FYNNEI is the CDR2. Participants in the prospective study were aged 18 to 89 years, lived in some 24 United States geographic areas, and enrolled through a virtual design. To assign participants to cohorts, the prospective study relied on clinical history that participants themselves reported in a screening survey and a study questionnaire. For ImmuneRACE Cohort 3, a participant was defined as recovered based on two consecutive negative NP/OP PCR tests, clearance by a healthcare professional, or resolution of symptoms. In the prospective study, mobile phlebotomists collected whole blood, serum and a nasopharyngeal or oropharyngeal swab from each participant. Prospective study participants could optionally give additional blood draws and questionnaires over an approximately two-month period. Prospective study blood samples were shipped either frozen or at room temperature before DNA extraction.

TCRbeta CDR3 regions were amplified from genomic DNA using the immunoSEQ Assay, a bias-controlled multiplex PCR. The study's processing was this. The number of nucleated cells in each sample was estimated from the amplification of reference gene primers within the assay. To quantify the absolute abundance of each unique TCRbeta CDR3 rearrangement, sequence reads were collapsed and filtered. For each sample, productive Simpson clonality was calculated as the square root of Simpson's diversity index across productive rearrangements. The clones in this table, taken by TCRdb from immuneACCESS, are in-frame only. Not every clone is retained; where verified, under half of the shortfall comes from an unresolved V gene, and the cause of the rest is unknown. That table is the source of V, J and clone size, and D and trimming were worked out from the DNA. The sample table contains 300,000 to 400,000 clones; only one count was recorded for 89% of them. Roughly 5.3% of the sample goes to the ten largest clones.

The sequence links TRBV2 to TRBJ1-3, and possibly TRBD1, on 6 matching bases. This TCR was recovered from a man aged 55 to 70 who had recovered from COVID-19. Sequenced: PBMCs or T cells enriched from blood (not recorded which). CDR3 reads: CASSVQGQGNTIYF. The DNA sequence is given as TGTGCCAGCAGTGTCCAGGGGCAGGGAAACACCATATATTTT.